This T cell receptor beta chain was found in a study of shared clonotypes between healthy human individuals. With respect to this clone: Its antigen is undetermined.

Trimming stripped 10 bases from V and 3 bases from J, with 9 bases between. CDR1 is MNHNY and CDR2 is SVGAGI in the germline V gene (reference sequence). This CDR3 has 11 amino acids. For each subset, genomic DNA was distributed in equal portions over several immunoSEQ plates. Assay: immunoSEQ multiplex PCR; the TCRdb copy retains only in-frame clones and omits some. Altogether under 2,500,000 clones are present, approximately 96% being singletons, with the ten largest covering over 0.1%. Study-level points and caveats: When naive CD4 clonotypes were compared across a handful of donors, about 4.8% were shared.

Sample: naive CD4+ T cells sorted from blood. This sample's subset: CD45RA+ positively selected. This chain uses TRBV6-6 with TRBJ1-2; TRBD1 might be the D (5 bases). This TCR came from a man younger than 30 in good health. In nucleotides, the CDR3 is TGTGCCACGGGGGAGCACTATGGCTACACCTTC. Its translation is CATGEHYGYTF.